The T cell receptor (beta chain) under discussion was sequenced for a study of cytomegalovirus exposure and HLA in healthy donors. Findings of the study overall: In a later analysis, a missense DCLRE1C variant was linked to TCR beta V- and J-gene trimming.

This PCR relied on a set of 60 Vbeta primers and 13 Jbeta primers. Generated by immunoSEQ multiplex PCR, the TCRdb table keeps only in-frame clones and is missing some. The sample consists of about 200,000 clones, around 80% of them appearing once. Trimming shortened V by 5 bases and J by 9 bases, and 14 bases separated the two germline ends. In germline, CDR1 is MRHNA, CDR2 SNTAGT. The CDR3 is 13 residues long. As concerns this clone: Its antigen is still unknown.

Although they were nominally healthy when sampled, donors likely had unrecorded immune exposures. The sequence was collected from a man aged 50 or older in good health and CMV-seronegative. The chain links TRBV6-4 to TRBJ2-1; TRBD2 is a possible D gene (5 bases). The source material was PBMCs. The CDR3 DNA is TGTGCCAGCAGTTCTTTCGAGGCGGGTGAGCAGTTCTTC. Amino acids: CASSSFEAGEQFF.